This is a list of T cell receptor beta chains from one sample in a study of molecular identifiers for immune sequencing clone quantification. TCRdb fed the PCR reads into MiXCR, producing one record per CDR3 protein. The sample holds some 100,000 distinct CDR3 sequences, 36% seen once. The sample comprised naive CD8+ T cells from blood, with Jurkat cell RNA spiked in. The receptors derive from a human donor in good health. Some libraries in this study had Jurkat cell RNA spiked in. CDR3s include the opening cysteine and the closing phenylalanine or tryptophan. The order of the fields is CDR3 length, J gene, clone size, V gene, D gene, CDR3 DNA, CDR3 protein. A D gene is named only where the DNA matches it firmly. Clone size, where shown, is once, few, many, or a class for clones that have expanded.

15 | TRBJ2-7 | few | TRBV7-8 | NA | TGTGCCAGCAGCATAGTGCGGACAGAGCCCTACGAGCAGTACTTC | CASSIVRTEPYEQYF
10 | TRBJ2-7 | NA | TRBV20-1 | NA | TGCAGTGCTGGGGACTACGAGCAGTACTTC | CSAGDYEQYF
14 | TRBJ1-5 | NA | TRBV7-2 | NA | TGTGCCAGCAGCTTACAAGACAGTAATCTGCCCCAGCATTTT | CASSLQDSNLPQHF
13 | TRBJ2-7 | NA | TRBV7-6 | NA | TGTGCCAGCGGCTCCACTTGGACCTACGAGCAGTACTTC | CASGSTWTYEQYF
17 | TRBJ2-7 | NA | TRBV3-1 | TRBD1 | TGTGCCAGCAGCCAAAGGGGCCGGGACAGGGGCACCTACGAGCAGTACTTC | CASSQRGRDRGTYEQYF
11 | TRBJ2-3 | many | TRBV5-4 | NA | TGTGCCAGCCAGGAACGGGATACGCAGTATTTT | CASQERDTQYF
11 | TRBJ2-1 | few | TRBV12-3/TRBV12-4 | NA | TGTGCCAGCAGTTTTCTAGCTGAGCAGTTCTTC | CASSFLAEQFF
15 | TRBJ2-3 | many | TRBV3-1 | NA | TGTGCCAGCAGCCAAGATCGGCTAGAGGCAGATACGCAGTATTTT | CASSQDRLEADTQYF
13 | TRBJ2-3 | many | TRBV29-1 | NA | TGCAGCGTTGCCGGGCTTAGCACAGATACGCAGTATTTT | CSVAGLSTDTQYF
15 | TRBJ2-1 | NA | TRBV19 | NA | TGTGCCAGTAGTATAGATCGACTTGGTTACAATGAGCAGTTCTTC | CASSIDRLGYNEQFF
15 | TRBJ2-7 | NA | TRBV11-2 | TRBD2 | TGTGCCAGCAGTCTCCCTAGCGGGAGGGCCTACGAGCAGTACTTC | CASSLPSGRAYEQYF
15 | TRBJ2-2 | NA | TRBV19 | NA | TGTGCCAGTAGTACTCCGGCTGGTCCCGCCGGGGAGCTGTTTTTT | CASSTPAGPAGELFF
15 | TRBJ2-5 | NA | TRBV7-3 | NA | TGTGCCAGCAGCTTAATGGGGGGGCGCCAAGAGACCCAGTACTTC | CASSLMGGRQETQYF
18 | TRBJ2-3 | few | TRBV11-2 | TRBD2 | TGTGCCAGCAGCCCCCTCCTCCGGGACTATCTTAGCACAGATACGCAGTATTTT | CASSPLLRDYLSTDTQYF
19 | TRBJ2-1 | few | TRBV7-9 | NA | TGTGCCAGCAGCACCCCCTGGGGGACGGGGGCGACCCCAACTTCCATTCAGTTCTTC | CASSTPWGTGATPTSIQFF
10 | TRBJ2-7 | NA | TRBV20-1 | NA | TGCAGTCTGGGGGGTAACGAGCAGTACTTC | CSLGGNEQYF
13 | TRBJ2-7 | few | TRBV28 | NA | TGTGCCAGCAGTTTGTTCCAGACCTACGAGCAGTACTTC | CASSLFQTYEQYF
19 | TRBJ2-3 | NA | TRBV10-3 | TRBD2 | TGTGCCATCAGTGGGGGGCCGAATAGCGGGAGGGCCATCACAGATACGCAGTATTTT | CAISGGPNSGRAITDTQYF
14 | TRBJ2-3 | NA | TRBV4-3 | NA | TGCGCCAGCAGCCAAGAGAGGCACGCAGATACGCACTATTTT | CASSQERHADTHYF
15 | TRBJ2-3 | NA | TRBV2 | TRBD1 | TGTGCCAGCAGTGTACGAACAGGGGGCACAGATACGCAGTATTTT | CASSVRTGGTDTQYF
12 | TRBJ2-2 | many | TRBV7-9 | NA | TGTGCCAGCAGCTCGGGAGCCGGGGAGCTGTTTTTT | CASSSGAGELFF
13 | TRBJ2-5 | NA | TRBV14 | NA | TGTGCCAGCAGCCAGTGGCACGGGGAGGCCCAGTACTTC | CASSQWHGEAQYF
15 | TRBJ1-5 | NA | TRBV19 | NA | TGTGCCAGTCAGTCGGCGTCGGGGAGCAATCAGCCCCAGCATTTT | CASQSASGSNQPQHF
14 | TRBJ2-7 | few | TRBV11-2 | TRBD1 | TGTGCCAGCAGCCGGGGACAGGGGATTTTATGGCAGTACTTC | CASSRGQGILWQYF
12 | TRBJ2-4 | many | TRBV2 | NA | TGTGCCAGCATAGAAGGCCGGGGCATTCAGTACTTC | CASIEGRGIQYF
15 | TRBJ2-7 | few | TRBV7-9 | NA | TGTGCCAGCAATCGCGAGGTGGGCCTATCCTACGAGCAGTACTTC | CASNREVGLSYEQYF
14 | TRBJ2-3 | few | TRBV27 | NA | TGTGCCAGTTCGCAGGGGCTTCACACAGATACGCAGTATTTT | CASSQGLHTDTQYF
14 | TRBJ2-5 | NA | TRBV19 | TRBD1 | TGTGCCAGTAGTCCCTTGGGACAGCAAGAGACCCAGTACTTC | CASSPLGQQETQYF
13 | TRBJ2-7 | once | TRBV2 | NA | TGTGCCAGCAAAAGGAGACAGAGGTACGAGCAGTACTTC | CASKRRQRYEQYF
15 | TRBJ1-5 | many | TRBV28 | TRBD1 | TGTGCCAGCAGTTTCTTCGGACAGGGGGTCAGGGCCCAGCATTTT | CASSFFGQGVRAQHF
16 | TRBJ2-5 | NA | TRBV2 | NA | TGTGCCAGCAGTCACCAGGAGGTGGGCGCTAAAGAGACCCAGTACTTC | CASSHQEVGAKETQYF
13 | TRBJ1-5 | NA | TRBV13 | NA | TGTGCCAGCAGCTTAGGGGAAAATCAGCCCCAGCATTTT | CASSLGENQPQHF
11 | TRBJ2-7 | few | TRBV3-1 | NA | TGTGCCAGCAGCCAACCCTACGAGCAGTACTTC | CASSQPYEQYF
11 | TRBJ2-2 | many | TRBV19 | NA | TGTGCCAGTACGGTCAACGGGGAGCTGTTTTTT | CASTVNGELFF
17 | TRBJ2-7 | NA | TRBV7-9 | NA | TGTGCCAGCAGCTTCCCCGCTGGCTGGGGGCACCCCTACGAGCAGTACTTC | CASSFPAGWGHPYEQYF
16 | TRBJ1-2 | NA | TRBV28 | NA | TGTGCCACGTCGGATATCGCACAGGGAACCAACTATGGCTACACCTTC | CATSDIAQGTNYGYTF
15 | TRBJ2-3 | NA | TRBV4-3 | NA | TGCGCCAGCAGCCCCGACTGGGTCCAAACAGATACGCAGTATTTT | CASSPDWVQTDTQYF
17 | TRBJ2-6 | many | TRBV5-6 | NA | TGTGCCAGCAGCTTGGCCCTGGGATTATCTGGGGCCAACGTCCTGACTTTC | CASSLALGLSGANVLTF
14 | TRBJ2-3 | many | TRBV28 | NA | TGTGCCAGCAGTTTCTTAAGCGGAACAGATACGCAGTATTTT | CASSFLSGTDTQYF
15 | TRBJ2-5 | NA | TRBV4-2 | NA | TGTGCCAGCTGCCATGGAGCCGGTGAGGGTGGGACCCAGTACTTC | CASCHGAGEGGTQYF
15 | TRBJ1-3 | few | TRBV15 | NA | TGTGCCACCAGCCCCGGCGGGCCCTCTGGAAACACCATATATTTT | CATSPGGPSGNTIYF
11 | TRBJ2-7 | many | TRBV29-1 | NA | TGCAGCGTTCTTCGGAACCGCGAGCAGTACTTC | CSVLRNREQYF
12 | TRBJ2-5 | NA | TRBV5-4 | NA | TGTGCCAGCAGCTTGGAAGCAGGTACCCAGTACTTC | CASSLEAGTQYF
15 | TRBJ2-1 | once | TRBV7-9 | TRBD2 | TGTGCCAGCAGCCTACGGACTAGCCTTCACAATGAGCAGTTCTTC | CASSLRTSLHNEQFF
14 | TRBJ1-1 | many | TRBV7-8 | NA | TGTGCCAGCAGCACCGGTCAGTGGAGGACTGAAGCTTTCTTT | CASSTGQWRTEAFF
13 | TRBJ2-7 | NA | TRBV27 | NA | TGTGCCAGCAGTTTCGGGGCCACCTACGAGCAGTACTTC | CASSFGATYEQYF
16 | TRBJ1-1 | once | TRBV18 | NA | TGTGCCAGCTCACAGTATACCCAGGGTCGAGCGGGCGTAGCTTTCTTT | CASSQYTQGRAGVAFF
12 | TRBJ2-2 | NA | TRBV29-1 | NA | TGCAGCGTCCTACAGGGTAACGGGGAGCTGTTTTTT | CSVLQGNGELFF
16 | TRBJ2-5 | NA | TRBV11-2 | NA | TGTGCCAGCAGCTTCGCCGAAGGGACATCCAAGGAGACCCAGTACTTC | CASSFAEGTSKETQYF
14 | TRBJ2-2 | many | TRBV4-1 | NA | TGCGCCAGCAGCCACGGGCCGGACACCGGGGAGCTGTTTTTT | CASSHGPDTGELFF
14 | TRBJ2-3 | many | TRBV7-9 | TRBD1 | TGTGCCAGCAGCCGCCGACAGGGCGCAGTTACGCAGTATTTT | CASSRRQGAVTQYF
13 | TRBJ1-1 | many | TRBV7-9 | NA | TGTGCCAGCAGCTTACCTTTAAACACTGAAGCTTTCTTT | CASSLPLNTEAFF
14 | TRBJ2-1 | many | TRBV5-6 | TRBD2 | TGTGCCAGCAGCACGGGACTAGCGGGACTTGAGCAGTTCTTC | CASSTGLAGLEQFF
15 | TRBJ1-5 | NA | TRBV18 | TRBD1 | TGTGCCAGCTCACACGGGACAGGGGGAAATCAGCTCCAGCATTTT | CASSHGTGGNQLQHF
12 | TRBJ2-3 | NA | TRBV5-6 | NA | TGTGCCAGCAGCTACGGGTCAGATACACAGTATTTT | CASSYGSDTQYF
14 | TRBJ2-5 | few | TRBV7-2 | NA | TGTGCCAGCAGCTTATGGGACGGCCAAGAGACCCAGTACTTC | CASSLWDGQETQYF
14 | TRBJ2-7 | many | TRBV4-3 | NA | TGCGCCAGCAGCCAAGAGGGGAGCTCCTACGAGCAGTACTTC | CASSQEGSSYEQYF